The 13 T cell receptor beta chains listed next were all sequenced from one sample in a study of cytotoxic CD8 clonotypes in ibrutinib-treated CLL. The method was immunoSEQ multiplex PCR; TCRdb's version includes in-frame clones alone and lacks a portion of them. The sample contains about 21,000 clones, 74% of which appear only once. The material was PBMCs, obtained before ibrutinib treatment. The receptors were sampled from a human donor with chronic lymphocytic leukemia.

J is TRBJ2-7 and V is TRBV6-5; TRBD2 is a possible D gene (5 bases). Germline CDR1 reads MNHEY; CDR2 reads SVGAGI. Trimming stripped 0 bases from V and 4 bases from J, with 13 bases between. There are 15 residues in the CDR3. In DNA form, the CDR3 reads TGTGCCAGCAGTTACTCAGGCGGCGGGTTTTACGAGCAGTACTTC. Encoded protein: CASSYSGGGFYEQYF.

The gene calls are TRBV11-2 and TRBJ2-5; D possibly matches TRBD1 or TRBD2 (5 bases each). With 3 bases removed from V and 5 bases from J, the gap between germline ends came to 22 bases. CDR1 SGHAT and CDR2 FQNNGV come from the germline V gene. This CDR3 spans 17 amino acids. The chain's CDR3 is CASSLGMARVPGETQYF. CDR3 sequence (DNA): TGTGCCAGCAGCTTGGGGATGGCCAGGGTCCCGGGGGAGACCCAGTACTTC.

This chain links TRBV9 with TRBJ2-2, with 11 nucleotides matching TRBD2. Per the germline V gene, CDR1 is SGDLS and CDR2 is YYNGEE. The CDR3 totals 17 residues. V dropped 3 bases and J dropped 4; count of bases not matched to a gene: 8. The CDR3 bases are TGTGCCAGCAGCGCACAGGGACTAGCGGCCCTCACCGGGGAGCTGTTTTTT. It is translated as CASSAQGLAALTGELFF.

This chain joins TRBV5-4 and TRBJ2-7; 7 bases align to TRBD1. J lost 5 bases, V lost 2 bases, and 4 bases had no gene match. Germline V gene data show CDR1 as SGHNT and CDR2 as YYREEE (reference sequence). The CDR3 length is 13 residues. CDR3 sequence: CASSFTGANEQYF. The CDR3 DNA sequence: TGTGCCAGCAGCTTTACAGGGGCCAACGAGCAGTACTTC.

CDR3 DNA: TGTGCCAGCAGTTTAGGTACCACAGGATACTATGGCTACACCTTC. It yields the protein CASSLGTTGYYGYTF. The chain uses TRBV28 and TRBJ1-2; D possibly corresponds to TRBD1 (5 bases). V gave up 2 bases and J gave up 3 bases, with 13 bases separating them. The CDR3 has 15 amino acids. Germline V gives CDR1 MDHEN, CDR2 SYDVKM.

On this clone: The same CDR3 can be traced to other DNA sequences in this sample. This sequence joins TRBV5-1 and TRBJ1-3; D is possibly TRBD1 (5 bases). This CDR3 comprises 13 residues. CDR1 is SGHRS and CDR2 is YFSETQ in the germline V gene. Trimming removed 0 bases from V and 4 bases from J, with 5 bases in between. CDR3 sequence: CASSLAGGNTIYF. CDR3 coding DNA: TGCGCCAGCAGCTTGGCAGGGGGAAACACCATATATTTT. Full variable domain (missing parts from reference TRBV5-1 and TRBJ1-3): KAGVTQTPRYLIKTRGQQVTLSCSPISGHRSVSWYQQTPGQGLQFLFEYFSETQRNKGNFPGRFSGRQFSNSRSEMNVSTLELGDSALYLCASSLAGGNTIYFGEGSWLTVV.

This rearrangement joins TRBV5-4 to TRBJ2-7; no clear D. The CDR3 loop spans 13 amino acids. Per the germline V gene, CDR1 is SGHNT and CDR2 is YYREEE (reference sequence). The V and J ends lost 0 bases and 3 bases respectively, with 7 bases between them. Here the CDR3 DNA reads TGTGCCAGCAGCTTGGATTTATTCTACGAGCAGTACTTC. Translation gives CASSLDLFYEQYF.

The gene calls are TRBV27 and TRBJ2-7; 11 bases are shared with TRBD2. The CDR3 is 16 amino acids. The V gene's germline CDR1 is MNHEY and CDR2 SMNVEV (reference sequence). The V gene end was trimmed by 5 bases and the J gene end by 12 bases; junction bases not matched to a gene: 18. Here the CDR3 reads CASSRGGTSGSQQRYF. The CDR3 nucleotides are TGTGCCAGCAGTCGGGGGGGGACTAGCGGATCCCAGCAGCGGTACTTC.

This sequence joins TRBV5-8 and TRBJ2-5; TRBD2 matches at 12 bases. The junction had 0 bases not matched to a gene; V was cut back by 0 bases and J by 0 bases. CDR3 length: 16 amino acids. CDR1 SGHTS and CDR2 YDEGEE come from the germline V gene. The CDR3 region is CASSLGLAGDQETQYF. CDR3 in DNA: TGTGCCAGCAGCTTGGGACTAGCGGGAGACCAAGAGACCCAGTACTTC. The whole variable domain, remainder taken from reference TRBV5-8 and TRBJ2-5, is EAGVTQSPTHLIKTRGQQATLRCSPISGHTSVYWYQQALGLGLQFLLWYDEGEERNRGNFPPRFSGRQFPNYSSELNVNALELEDSALYLCASSLGLAGDQETQYFGPGTRLLVL.

The count of this clone is one. The V and J genes are TRBV5-1 and TRBJ2-2; the D is unclear. Trimming removed 0 bases at V and 4 bases at J, with 4 bases between. Looked up from germline, CDR1 is SGHRS and CDR2 is YFSETQ. The CDR3 is made up of 13 amino acids. Written as DNA, the CDR3 is TGCGCCAGCAGCTTGGACGTCACCGGGGAGCTGTTTTTT. Amino acids: CASSLDVTGELFF.

CDR3 loop: CASSSRDREGSGYTF. CDR3 bases: TGTGCCAGCAGCTCCCGTGACAGGGAAGGCTCTGGCTACACCTTC. This chain uses TRBV5-4 with TRBJ1-2; 7 bases agree with TRBD1. The germline V gene encodes CDR1 SGHNT and CDR2 YYREEE (reference sequence). J gave up 7 bases and V 3 bases, and 12 bases lay outside the gene matches. The CDR3 has 15 residues.

The chain joins TRBV4-3 to TRBJ2-2; 12 bases agree with TRBD2. V shed 6 bases and J 7 bases; nucleotides not matched to a gene: 6. This CDR3 region has 15 residues. The V gene's germline CDR1 is LGHNA and CDR2 YSLEER. CDR3 sequence (DNA): TGCGCCAGCAGGCTAGCGGGAGGGCTGGGCGGGGAGCTGTTTTTT. It codes for CASRLAGGLGGELFF.

The chain employs TRBV5-1 and TRBJ1-2; D gene ambiguous. The CDR3 has 13 amino acids. V lost 0 bases and J 10 bases, leaving 13 bases between the germline ends. Germline V CDR1 and CDR2: SGHRS, YFSETQ. For the CDR3, the DNA is TGCGCCAGCAGCTTGGCGGCAGTAGCGGACTACACCTTC. This gives the protein CASSLAAVADYTF.